This passage covers 20 T cell receptor beta chains from one sample sequenced in a study of blood T cells in healthy people across ages. Then a second PCR, running about 6 to 12 cycles, was carried out with a sample-barcoded 5' primer and a J-beta primer mix. One entry per CDR3 protein, called by TCRdb with MiXCR from the 5' RACE reads. The data show 750,000 to 950,000 distinct CDR3 sequences, 25% to 35% seen once. This sample was shared with a second study, whose subject was T cells of mothers and their children.

Sequencing used blood. These receptors came from a woman aged 40 to 50 in good health.

This clonotype was counted many times. This rearrangement joins TRBV10-3 to TRBJ2-3, with D unclear. Germline values: CDR1 ENHRY, CDR2 SYGVKD. The CDR3 is made up of 15 amino acids. The germline V and J ends were trimmed by 3 bases and 0 bases, with 10 bases remaining between them. The CDR3 region is CAISDGPDSTDTQYF. The CDR3, as DNA: TGTGCCATCAGTGATGGGCCGGATAGCACAGATACGCAGTATTTT.

This clonotype was seen repeatedly, ten times or more. The V gene is TRBV18, the J gene TRBJ2-1, with 9 bases fitting TRBD1. There are 15 residues in the CDR3. Trimming took 6 bases from V and 9 from J; bases not matched to a gene: 12. Germline loops: CDR1 KGHSH, CDR2 LQKENI. CDR3 in amino acids: CASSSQPGQGFEQFF. CDR3 DNA sequence: TGTGCCAGCTCTTCCCAACCGGGACAGGGATTTGAGCAGTTCTTC.

Concerning this clonotype itself: The junction shows a germline mismatch at one end, possibly a read error. V gene TRBV9 combines with J gene TRBJ1-4, with TRBD1 matching over 7 bases. CDR1 SGDLS and CDR2 YYNGEE come from the germline V gene. There are 15 residues in the CDR3. CDR3 coding DNA: TGTGCCAGCAGCGTAGACCTTCACCCTCAGGGGGAACTGTGTTTT. Protein product: CASSVDLHPQGELCF.

This clonotype has at least ten counts. The chain is built from TRBV29-1 and TRBJ2-7; TRBD1 is a possible D gene (5 bases). The CDR3 extends over 13 amino acids. CDR1 and CDR2 from the germline V gene are SQVTM and ANQGSEA. Trimming removed 1 base at V and 4 bases at J, with 11 bases between. For the CDR3, the DNA is TGCAGCGTTGAAGTCAGGGATACGTACGAGCAGTACTTC. It encodes CSVEVRDTYEQYF.

The chain has TRBV7-2 and TRBJ2-7; 9 bases line up with TRBD1. With V trimmed by 10 bases and J by 4 bases, 5 bases remained unmatched. Germline-derived CDR1 and CDR2 are SGHTA and FQGNSA. The CDR3 covers 12 residues. The CDR3 reads CAMAGQGYEQYF. The CDR3 DNA is TGTGCCATGGCGGGACAGGGTTACGAGCAGTACTTC.

The chain recombines TRBV6-1 with TRBJ2-3, with 14 bases fitting TRBD2. This CDR3 contains 19 residues. CDR1 and CDR2 from the germline V gene are MNHNS and SASEGT. J was trimmed by 2 bases and V by 8 bases; bases with no gene match: 15. The CDR3 bases are TGTGCCAGCTCCTCCCCCGCAGGACTAGCGGGGGGCCACACAGATACGCAGTATTTT. Its protein is CASSSPAGLAGGHTDTQYF.

V gene TRBV4-1 combines with J gene TRBJ2-1; 10 nucleotides match TRBD2. The CDR3 extends over 17 amino acids. The V and J ends lost 1 base and 4 bases, in that order; junction bases with no gene match: 7. CDR1 and CDR2 (germline): MGHRA, YSYEKL. As DNA, the CDR3 is TGCGCCAGCAGCCAAGCCTTCAAGGGACTAGCGTACAATGAGCAGTTCTTC. Its protein product is CASSQAFKGLAYNEQFF.

This clonotype was counted a few times. The rearrangement links TRBV3-1 to TRBJ2-1, with D possibly being TRBD2 (7 bases). The CDR3 extends over 15 amino acids. Germline V CDR1 and CDR2: LGHDT, YNNKEL (reference sequence). V was clipped by 7 bases and J by 3 bases, with 16 bases between them. The DNA for the CDR3 is TGTGCCAGCACCCTGGGCGGGGGCAGCTACAATGAGCAGTTCTTC. This translates into CASTLGGGSYNEQFF.

The J gene is TRBJ2-7, the V gene TRBV7-2, with 11 bases lining up with TRBD1. CDR1 is SGHTA and CDR2 is FQGNSA in the germline V gene. The CDR3 is 14 residues long. J gave up 6 bases and V 5 bases, and 6 bases lay outside the gene matches. CDR3 amino acids: CASSLRTGGSEQYF. CDR3 coding DNA: TGTGCCAGCAGCCTTAGGACAGGGGGCAGCGAGCAGTACTTC.

The chain uses TRBV12-3 or TRBV12-4 and TRBJ2-2; maybe TRBD1 (6 bases). The CDR3 consists of 15 residues. Trimming shortened V by 8 bases and J by 5 bases, and 18 bases separated the two germline ends. The CDR3: CASGPAGVGTGELFF. CDR3 DNA: TGTGCCAGCGGCCCGGCAGGGGTCGGAACCGGGGAGCTGTTTTTT.

This clonotype was seen many times. The gene calls are TRBV12-3 or TRBV12-4 and TRBJ1-6, with 8 nucleotides matching TRBD1. The CDR3 sequence is 15 residues long. After removal of 4 bases from V and 7 bases from J, the junction contained 6 bases not matched to a gene. CDR3 coding DNA: TGTGCCAGCAGTTCCATACAGGGGGGGAATTCACCCCTCCACTTT. Translating it yields CASSSIQGGNSPLHF.

This chain joins TRBV5-8 and TRBJ1-1; a weak D match, TRBD1 (6 bases). The germline V and J ends were trimmed by 1 base and 3 bases, with 13 bases remaining between them. The CDR3 has 15 residues. Germline CDR1 is SGHTS and CDR2 is YDEGEE. The CDR3 loop reads CASSLTGRSYTEAFF. The CDR3 bases are TGTGCCAGCAGCTTGACAGGGCGTAGTTACACTGAAGCTTTCTTT.

This sequence joins TRBV10-3 and TRBJ2-4, with TRBD1 matching 9 bases. TRBJ2-7 explains the end of the DNA better; the J call may be wrong. Germline CDR1 reads ENHRY; CDR2 reads SYGVKD. CDR3 length: 17 residues. CDR3: CAISESGSDRGSYEQYF. The CDR3 nucleotides are TGTGCCATCAGTGAGTCGGGCTCCGACAGGGGGTCGTACGAGCAGTACTTC.

The sample holds many counts of this clonotype. The rearrangement links TRBV28 to TRBJ2-1; possible D gene TRBD2, 5 bases. V lost 6 bases to trimming and J lost 3 bases, with 9 bases between them. CDR1 is MDHEN, CDR2 SYDVKM, per germline. The CDR3 length is 13 residues. CDR3 bases: TGTGCCAGCAGCCGCGGGCTCTACAATGAGCAGTTCTTC. Translating it yields CASSRGLYNEQFF. Filled out from reference TRBV28 and TRBJ2-1, the complete variable domain reads DVKVTQSSRYLVKRTGEKVFLECVQDMDHENMFWYRQDPGLGLRLIYFSYDVKMKEKGDIPEGYSVSREKKERFSLILESASTNQTSMYLCASSRGLYNEQFFGPGTRLTVL.

This clonotype was found a few times. The chain is built from TRBV6-2 or TRBV6-3 and TRBJ1-1; TRBD1 agrees at 9 bases. CDR3 length equals 18 residues. CDR1 is MNHEY and CDR2 is SVGEGT in the germline V gene. V trimming: 2 bases; J trimming: 0 bases; junction bases outside the gene matches: 10. CDR3 region: CASSYDRDRDGLNTEAFF. As DNA, the CDR3 is TGTGCCAGCAGTTACGATCGGGACAGGGACGGATTGAACACTGAAGCTTTCTTT.

This clonotype was seen more than once but under ten times. This chain links TRBV16 with TRBJ2-7; possibly TRBD2 for D (6 bases). This CDR3 comprises 17 residues. Germline V CDR1 and CDR2: KGHSY, FQNENV. Trimming stripped 0 bases from V and 5 bases from J, with 20 bases between. The CDR3 nucleotides are TGTGCCAGCAGCCAATCTCGGGGCGGCGGGGTTGGCAACGAGCAGTACTTC. Its protein is CASSQSRGGGVGNEQYF.

The V call is TRBV28, the J call TRBJ2-5, with D possibly called TRBD1 or TRBD2 (5 bases each). Germline CDR1 is MDHEN and CDR2 is SYDVKM. The CDR3 runs to 14 residues. Trimming removed 7 bases from V and 3 bases from J, with 15 bases in between. CDR3 sequence reads: CASTLVGVEETQYF. DNA for the CDR3: TGTGCCAGCACACTGGTGGGGGTTGAAGAGACCCAGTACTTC.

The chain combines TRBV30 with TRBJ1-2, with a possible D match to TRBD1 (5 bases). The germline V gene has CDR1 GTSNPN and CDR2 SVGIG (reference sequence). V was trimmed by 0 bases and J by 4 bases, leaving 18 bases between them. The CDR3 runs 16 residues. CDR3 sequence reads: CAWSVPPRGGGYGYTF. The CDR3 DNA is TGTGCCTGGAGTGTACCCCCCCGGGGCGGGGGCTATGGCTACACCTTC.

This clonotype showed up just a few times. V and J are TRBV6-5 and TRBJ2-1, with D perhaps matching TRBD1 (5 bases). Between the trimmed V and J ends, which lost 5 bases and 5 bases, there was a span of 16 bases. The germline CDR1 and CDR2 sequences are MNHEY and SVGAGI. This CDR3 is 15 amino acids long. This CDR3 reads CASSRWTTWDNEQFF. CDR3 sequence (DNA): TGTGCCAGCAGTCGATGGACAACATGGGACAATGAGCAGTTCTTC.

In this sample, this clonotype turned up a few times. The chain combines TRBV3-1 with TRBJ1-2; D ambiguous. The ends were cut back, 1 base at V and 13 bases at J, with 13 bases in the middle. This CDR3 spans 12 amino acids. Per the germline V gene, CDR1 is LGHDT and CDR2 is YNNKEL (reference sequence). The CDR3 region is CASSQVEGSCTF. The CDR3 coding sequence is TGTGCCAGCAGCCAAGTCGAGGGAAGCTGCACCTTC.